This T cell receptor beta chain derives from a study of blood T cell repertoires in COVID-19. About the study: Collection of acute and convalescent COVID-19 samples took place in the United States, Italy and Spain.

This table comes from immunoSEQ multiplex PCR, and its TCRdb copy is limited to in-frame clones, with some not included. Here the sample spans roughly 200,000 clones, less than 90% being singletons. The germline V gene has CDR1 SGHNT and CDR2 YENEEA. V was trimmed by 1 base and J by 5 bases, leaving 6 bases between them. The CDR3 extends over 13 amino acids. The sequenced material came from peripheral blood. This clonotype was obtained from a woman older than 75 with COVID-19, enrolled during active disease. This chain joins TRBV11-3 and TRBJ2-1; D call uncertain. CDR3 residues: CASSLGPNNEQFF. In nucleotides, the CDR3 is TGTGCCAGCAGCTTAGGTCCAAACAATGAGCAGTTCTTC.